Listed below are T cell receptor beta chains from one sample, sequenced in a study of cytomegalovirus exposure and HLA in healthy donors. The method was immunoSEQ multiplex PCR; TCRdb's version includes in-frame clones alone and lacks a portion of them. Recorded for this sample: roughly 50,000 clones. Sequencing was carried out using PBMCs. The receptors come from a woman aged 35 to 49 in good health and CMV-seronegative. Each CDR3 is given with its conserved first and last residue. The D gene is left open where the match is weak.

NA	TRBJ1-5	TRBV30	TGTGCCTGGAGTCTTCCCAATCAGCCCCAGCATTTT	CAWSLPNQPQHF
TRBD2	TRBJ2-1	TRBV30	TGTGCCTGGAGTGGGACTAGCGGGAACAAGAATGAGCAGTTCTTC	CAWSGTSGNKNEQFF
TRBD2	TRBJ2-7	TRBV10-3	TGTGCCATCAGTGCGGGGGGGACTAGCGGGTCGACCCCCTACGAGCAGTACTTC	CAISAGGTSGSTPYEQYF
TRBD2	TRBJ2-2	TRBV9	TGTGCCAGCAGCGTAGAGACTAGCGGGAGAGGGACCGGGGAGCTGTTTTTT	CASSVETSGRGTGELFF
NA	TRBJ1-1	TRBV5-1	TGCGCCAGCTCCAAGAGGGGGGAGGGGGCTGAAGCTTTCTTT	CASSKRGEGAEAFF
NA	TRBJ1-1	TRBV30	TGTGCCTGGACCCCGATCACATCTGTGAACACTGAAGCTTTCTTT	CAWTPITSVNTEAFF
TRBD2	TRBJ2-1	TRBV5-4	TGTGCCAGCCGGGGGGACGTCAGCTCCTACAATGAGCAGTTCTTC	CASRGDVSSYNEQFF
NA	TRBJ2-5	TRBV9	TGTGCCAGCAGCGTAGCTAGGCTAGCGAGGGACCAGTACTTC	CASSVARLARDQYF
TRBD1	TRBJ1-6	TRBV6-5	TGTGCCAGCAGTTACACGGGACAGTATAATTCACCCCTCCACTTT	CASSYTGQYNSPLHF
TRBD2	TRBJ2-5	TRBV7-9	TGTGCCAGCAGCTTACCGACTAGCGGGAGTGAGACCCAGTACTTC	CASSLPTSGSETQYF
NA	TRBJ1-6	TRBV7-9	TGTGCCAGCAGCAGCTACCCAAATTCACCCCTCCACTTT	CASSSYPNSPLHF
NA	TRBJ2-1	TRBV4-1	TGCGCCAGCAGCCAAGTTGGGGCTGACAATGAGCAGTTCTTC	CASSQVGADNEQFF
TRBD2	TRBJ2-1	TRBV7-2	TGTGCCAGCAGCTTAGTAGCGGGAGACAATGAGCAGTTCTTC	CASSLVAGDNEQFF
NA	TRBJ1-1	TRBV29-1	TGCAGCGTTGAAGATCTCGGAGAAGATTTCTTT	CSVEDLGEDFF
NA	TRBJ2-1	TRBV30	TGTGCCTGGGGCCCGGGACATTCCCTGTTCTTC	CAWGPGHSLFF
TRBD1	TRBJ2-7	TRBV9	TGTGCCAGCAGCGTAGGAGGACAGGCCTACGAGCAGTACTTC	CASSVGGQAYEQYF
TRBD1	TRBJ1-3	TRBV4-2	TGTGCCAGCGAGGGGGGGACAGGTCCCTCTGGAAACACCATATATTTT	CASEGGTGPSGNTIYF
NA	TRBJ2-5	TRBV18	TGTGCCAGCTCACCAAGGGGGGGCGAGACCCAGTACTTC	CASSPRGGETQYF
TRBD1	TRBJ1-1	TRBV4-2	TGTGCCAGCAGCCAAGGGTTGGCCAGGGGGTTTAACACTGAAGCTTTCTTT	CASSQGLARGFNTEAFF
NA	TRBJ2-5	TRBV5-1	TGCGCCAGCAGCTTATTAGCTTCCACCCAAGAGACCCAGTACTTC	CASSLLASTQETQYF
TRBD2	TRBJ2-1	TRBV5-4	TGTGCCAGCAGGACTAGCGGGAGGACAAGATACAATGAGCAGTTCTTC	CASRTSGRTRYNEQFF
TRBD1	TRBJ1-6	TRBV28	TGTGCCAGCAGTTCGGGACAGCAAATTTCACCCCTCCACTTT	CASSSGQQISPLHF
TRBD2	TRBJ2-1	TRBV4-2	TGTGCCAGCAGCCCGTTTAGCGGGAGTTCTGGGAATGAGCAGTTCTTC	CASSPFSGSSGNEQFF
TRBD1	TRBJ2-1	TRBV13	TGTGCCAGCATTCCCTGGGGACAGGGAACGGAGCGGTCCTACAATGAGCAGTTCTTC	CASIPWGQGTERSYNEQFF
TRBD1	TRBJ1-1	TRBV19	TGTGCCAGTACAAACAGGGGATTGAACACTGAAGATTTCTTT	CASTNRGLNTEDFF
NA	TRBJ1-5	TRBV30	TGTGCCTGGGGTCACAGGTACAATCAGCCCCAGCATTTT	CAWGHRYNQPQHF
TRBD2	TRBJ2-5	TRBV6-5	TGTGCCAGCAGGGGGCTAGCGGGGGGGCAGGAGACCCAGTACTTC	CASRGLAGGQETQYF
TRBD1	TRBJ1-2	TRBV10-3	TGTGCCATCAGTGAGGAGGGGGACAGGGGACGGTATGGCTACACCTTC	CAISEEGDRGRYGYTF
TRBD1	TRBJ2-2	TRBV4-1	TGCGCCAGCAGCCAATCAACAGGGGGCGCATTTGGAGGTGCCGGGGAGCTGTTTTTT	CASSQSTGGAFGGAGELFF
NA	TRBJ2-7	TRBV7-9	TGTGCCAGCAGCCTCCTCGGGAATTACGAGCAGTACTTC	CASSLLGNYEQYF
TRBD1	TRBJ2-2	TRBV7-9	TGTGCCAGCAGCCCGGGGACAGCCAACACCGGGGAGCTGTTTTTT	CASSPGTANTGELFF
TRBD1	TRBJ2-7	TRBV6-5	TGTGCCAGCATTGGGACAGGCCTCGAGCAGTACTTC	CASIGTGLEQYF
NA	TRBJ1-3	TRBV7-9	TGTGCCAGCAGACAGGCCTCTGGAAACACCATATATTTT	CASRQASGNTIYF
NA	TRBJ1-1	TRBV5-1	TGCGCCAGCAGCTCCTCCGGGGGAAACACTGAAGCTTTCTTT	CASSSSGGNTEAFF
TRBD1	TRBJ2-7	TRBV29-1	TGCAGCGCCGAAGGGGACAGGGGTAGCGAGCAGTACTTC	CSAEGDRGSEQYF
TRBD2	TRBJ2-7	TRBV18	TGTGCCAGCTCACCTGACCTCCAGGCCAGCGGGGGCGAGCAGTACTTC	CASSPDLQASGGEQYF
NA	TRBJ1-3	TRBV5-5	TGTGCCAGCAGCGTGGCCCCCGGACAGCGGTTTGGAAACACCATATATTTT	CASSVAPGQRFGNTIYF
TRBD2	TRBJ2-1	TRBV9	TGTGCCAGCAGCACCGGGACTAGCGGGAACAATGAGCAGTTCTTC	CASSTGTSGNNEQFF
TRBD2	TRBJ2-7	TRBV19	TGTGCCAGTAGTCCAACAGCAATTGGTGCTAGCGGGAGAACGGGCGAGCAGTACTTC	CASSPTAIGASGRTGEQYF
NA	TRBJ1-1	TRBV27	TGTGCCAGCAGTTTTTATCAGGGAGGCACTGAAGCTTTCTTT	CASSFYQGGTEAFF
NA	TRBJ1-4	TRBV15	TGTGCCACCAGCAGGGCTCAGGGGATTAATGAAAAACTGTTTTTT	CATSRAQGINEKLFF
TRBD2	TRBJ2-1	TRBV7-2	TGTGCCAGCAGCTTAGGGACTAGCAATAGGAATGAGCAGTTCTTC	CASSLGTSNRNEQFF
TRBD2	TRBJ2-2	TRBV9	TGTGCCAGCAGCGTACACCTAGCGGGGGGGCTCGGCGGGGAGCTGTTTTTT	CASSVHLAGGLGGELFF
TRBD2	TRBJ2-1	TRBV18	TGTGCCAGCTCACTATATAAGACTAGCGGGAGCGACAATGAGCAGTTCTTC	CASSLYKTSGSDNEQFF
NA	TRBJ1-2	TRBV7-9	TGTGCCAGCAGCTACTTGAACTATGGCTACACCTTC	CASSYLNYGYTF
TRBD1	TRBJ1-2	TRBV4-3	TGCGCCAGCAGCCAACAGGGGGCGGGCAAGAGCTATGGCTACACCTTC	CASSQQGAGKSYGYTF
TRBD2	TRBJ2-1	TRBV10-1	TGCGCCAGCCCGGGACTAGCGGGAGTAGGGGAATACAATGAGCAGTTCTTC	CASPGLAGVGEYNEQFF
TRBD1	TRBJ2-2	TRBV6-4	TGTGCCAGCAGTGAACAGTCCGGGACAGGGCTGTTTTTT	CASSEQSGTGLFF